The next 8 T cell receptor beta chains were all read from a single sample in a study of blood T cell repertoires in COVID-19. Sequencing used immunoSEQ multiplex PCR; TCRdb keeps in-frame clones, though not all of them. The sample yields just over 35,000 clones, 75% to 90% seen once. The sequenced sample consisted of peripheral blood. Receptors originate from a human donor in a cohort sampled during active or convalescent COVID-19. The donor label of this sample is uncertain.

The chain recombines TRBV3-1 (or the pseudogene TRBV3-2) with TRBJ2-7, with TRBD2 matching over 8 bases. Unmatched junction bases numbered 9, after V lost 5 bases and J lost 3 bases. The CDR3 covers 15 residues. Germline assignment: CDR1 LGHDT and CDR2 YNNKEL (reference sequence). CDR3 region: CASSVTGTRDYEQYF. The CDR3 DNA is TGTGCCAGCAGCGTCACCGGGACTAGAGACTACGAGCAGTACTTC.

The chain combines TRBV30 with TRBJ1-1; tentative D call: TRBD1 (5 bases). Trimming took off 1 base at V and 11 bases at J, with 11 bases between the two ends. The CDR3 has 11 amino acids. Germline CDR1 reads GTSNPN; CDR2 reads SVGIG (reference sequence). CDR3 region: CAWSGGEVAFF. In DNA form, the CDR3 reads TGTGCCTGGAGTGGGGGGGAGGTGGCTTTCTTT.

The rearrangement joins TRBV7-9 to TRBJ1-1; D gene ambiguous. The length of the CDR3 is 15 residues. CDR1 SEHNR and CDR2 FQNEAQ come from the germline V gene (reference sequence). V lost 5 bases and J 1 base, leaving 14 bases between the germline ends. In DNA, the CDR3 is TGTGCCAGCAGCCTAGGAGTTGGTCCGAACACTGAAGCTTTCTTT. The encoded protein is CASSLGVGPNTEAFF.

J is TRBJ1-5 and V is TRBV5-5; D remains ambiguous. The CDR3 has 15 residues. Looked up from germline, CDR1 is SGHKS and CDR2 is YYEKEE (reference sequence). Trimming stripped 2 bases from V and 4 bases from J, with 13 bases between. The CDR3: CASSFMRGLNQPQHF. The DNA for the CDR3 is TGTGCCAGCAGCTTTATGCGAGGACTTAATCAGCCCCAGCATTTT. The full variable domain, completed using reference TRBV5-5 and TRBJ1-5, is DAGVTQSPTHLIKTRGQQVTLRCSPISGHKSVSWYQQVLGQGPQFIFQYYEKEERGRGNFPDRFSARQFPNYSSELNVNALLLGDSALYLCASSFMRGLNQPQHFGDGTRLSIL.

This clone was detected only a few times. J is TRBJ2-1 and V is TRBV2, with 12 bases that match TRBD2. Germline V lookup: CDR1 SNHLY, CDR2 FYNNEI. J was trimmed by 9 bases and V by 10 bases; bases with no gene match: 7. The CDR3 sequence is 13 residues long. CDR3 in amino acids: CANRLAGVAEQFF. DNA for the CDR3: TGTGCCAACCGACTAGCGGGAGTGGCTGAGCAGTTCTTC.

This chain's CDR3 is CATSPTGITEAFF. The CDR3 DNA reads TGTGCCACCAGTCCGACAGGAATCACTGAAGCTTTCTTT. The rearrangement joins TRBV15 to TRBJ1-1; a weak D match, TRBD1 (6 bases). CDR1 is LNHNV and CDR2 is YYDKDF in the germline V gene (reference sequence). The CDR3 has 13 amino acids. The V gene lost 6 bases and the J gene lost 4 bases, with 12 bases spanning the gap.

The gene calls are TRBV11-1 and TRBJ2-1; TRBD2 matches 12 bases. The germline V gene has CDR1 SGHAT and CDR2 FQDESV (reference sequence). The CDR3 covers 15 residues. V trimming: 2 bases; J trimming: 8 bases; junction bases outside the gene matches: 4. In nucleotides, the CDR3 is TGTGCCAGCAGCTTAAGGACTAGCGGGATTGATGAGCAGTTCTTC. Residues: CASSLRTSGIDEQFF.

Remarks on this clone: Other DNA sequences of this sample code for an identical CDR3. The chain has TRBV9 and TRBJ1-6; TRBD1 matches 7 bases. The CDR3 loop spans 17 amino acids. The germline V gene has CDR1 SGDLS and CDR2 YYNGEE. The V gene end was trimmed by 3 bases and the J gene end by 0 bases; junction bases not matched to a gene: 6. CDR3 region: CASSAGTESSYNSPLHF. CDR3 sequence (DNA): TGTGCCAGCAGCGCCGGGACAGAGAGCTCCTATAATTCACCCCTCCACTTT.